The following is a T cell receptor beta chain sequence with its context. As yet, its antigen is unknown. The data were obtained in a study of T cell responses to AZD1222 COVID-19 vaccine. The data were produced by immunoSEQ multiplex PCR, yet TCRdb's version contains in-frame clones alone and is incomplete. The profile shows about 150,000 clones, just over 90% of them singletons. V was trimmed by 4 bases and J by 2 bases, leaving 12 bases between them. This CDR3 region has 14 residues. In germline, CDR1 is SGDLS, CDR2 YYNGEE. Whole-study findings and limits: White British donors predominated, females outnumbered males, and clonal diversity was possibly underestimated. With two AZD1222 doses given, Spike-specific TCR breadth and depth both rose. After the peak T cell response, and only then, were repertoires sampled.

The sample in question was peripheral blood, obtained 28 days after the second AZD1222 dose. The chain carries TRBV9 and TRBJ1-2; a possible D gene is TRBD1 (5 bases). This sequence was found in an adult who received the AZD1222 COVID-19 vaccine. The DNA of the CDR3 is TGTGCCAGCAGCTCCGGGACCGCCAACTATGGCTACACCTTC. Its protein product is CASSSGTANYGYTF.